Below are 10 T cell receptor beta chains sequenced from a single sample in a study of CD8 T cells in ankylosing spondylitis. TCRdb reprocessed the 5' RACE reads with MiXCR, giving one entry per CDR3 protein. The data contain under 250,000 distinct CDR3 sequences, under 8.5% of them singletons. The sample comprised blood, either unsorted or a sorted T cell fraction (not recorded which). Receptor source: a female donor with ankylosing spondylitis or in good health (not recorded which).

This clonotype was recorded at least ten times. CDR3 DNA sequence: TGCAGCGTTGAACGGATGAACACCGGGGAGCTGTTTTTT. It is translated as CSVERMNTGELFF. The chain combines TRBV29-1 with TRBJ2-2, with D unresolved. Germline V gene sequence: CDR1 SQVTM, CDR2 ANQGSEA. V was shortened by 2 bases and J by 1 base, with 5 bases between the two germline ends. The CDR3 is 13 amino acids.

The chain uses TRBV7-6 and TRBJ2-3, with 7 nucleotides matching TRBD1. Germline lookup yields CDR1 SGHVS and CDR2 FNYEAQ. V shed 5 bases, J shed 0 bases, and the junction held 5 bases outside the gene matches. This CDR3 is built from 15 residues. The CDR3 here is CASSPTGDSTDTQYF. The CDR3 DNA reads TGTGCCAGCAGCCCCACAGGGGATAGCACAGATACGCAGTATTTT.

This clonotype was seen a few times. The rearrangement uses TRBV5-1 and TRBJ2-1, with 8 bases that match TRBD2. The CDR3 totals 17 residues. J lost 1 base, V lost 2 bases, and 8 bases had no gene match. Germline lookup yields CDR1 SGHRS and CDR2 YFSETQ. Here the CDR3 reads CASSLGGRPRSYNEQFF. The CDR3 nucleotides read TGCGCCAGCAGCTTAGGCGGGAGGCCTCGGTCCTACAATGAGCAGTTCTTC.

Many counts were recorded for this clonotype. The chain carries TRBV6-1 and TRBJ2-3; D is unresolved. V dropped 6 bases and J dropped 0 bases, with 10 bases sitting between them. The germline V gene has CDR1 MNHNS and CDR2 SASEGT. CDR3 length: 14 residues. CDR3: CASSPDLSTDTQYF. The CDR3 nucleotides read TGTGCCAGCAGCCCCGACTTGAGCACAGATACGCAGTATTTT.

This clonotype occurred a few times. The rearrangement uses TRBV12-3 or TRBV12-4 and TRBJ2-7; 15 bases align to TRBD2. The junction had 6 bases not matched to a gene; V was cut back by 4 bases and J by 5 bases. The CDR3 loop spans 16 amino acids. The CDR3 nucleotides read TGTGCCAGCAGTTCCAGGACTAGCGGGAGGGTGAACGAGCAGTACTTC. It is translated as CASSSRTSGRVNEQYF.

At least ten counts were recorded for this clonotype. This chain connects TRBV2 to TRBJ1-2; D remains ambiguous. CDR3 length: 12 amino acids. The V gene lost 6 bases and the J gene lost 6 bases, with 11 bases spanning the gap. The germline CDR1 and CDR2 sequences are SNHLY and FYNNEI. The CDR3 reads CASRPADHGYTF. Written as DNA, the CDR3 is TGTGCCAGCAGGCCCGCAGACCATGGCTACACCTTC.

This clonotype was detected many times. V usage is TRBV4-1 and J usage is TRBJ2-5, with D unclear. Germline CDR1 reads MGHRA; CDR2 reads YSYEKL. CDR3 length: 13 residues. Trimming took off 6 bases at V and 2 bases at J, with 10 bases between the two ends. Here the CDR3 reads CASRESGQETQYF. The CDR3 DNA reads TGCGCCAGCAGGGAATCAGGACAAGAGACCCAGTACTTC.

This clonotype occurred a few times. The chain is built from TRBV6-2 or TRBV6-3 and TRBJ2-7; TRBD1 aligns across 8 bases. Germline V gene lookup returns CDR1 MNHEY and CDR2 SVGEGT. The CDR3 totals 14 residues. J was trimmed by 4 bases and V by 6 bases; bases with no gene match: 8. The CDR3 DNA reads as TGTGCCAGCAGCTGGGCGGGACAGGAATACGAGCAGTACTTC. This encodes CASSWAGQEYEQYF.

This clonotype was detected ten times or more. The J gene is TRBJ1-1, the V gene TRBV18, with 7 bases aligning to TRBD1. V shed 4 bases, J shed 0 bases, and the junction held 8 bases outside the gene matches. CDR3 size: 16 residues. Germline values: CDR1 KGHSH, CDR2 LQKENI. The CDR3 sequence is CASSLVPGGLNTEAFF. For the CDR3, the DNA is TGTGCCAGCTCACTGGTCCCAGGGGGGCTGAACACTGAAGCTTTCTTT.

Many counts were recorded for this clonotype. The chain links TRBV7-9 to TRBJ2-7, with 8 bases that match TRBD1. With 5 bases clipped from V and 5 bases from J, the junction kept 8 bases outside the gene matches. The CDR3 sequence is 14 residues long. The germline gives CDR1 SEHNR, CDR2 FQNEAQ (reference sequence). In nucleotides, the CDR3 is TGTGCCAGCAGCGGACAGGGAAGACCCGACGAGCAGTACTTC. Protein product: CASSGQGRPDEQYF. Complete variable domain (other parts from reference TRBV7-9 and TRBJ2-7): DTGVSQNPRHKITKRGQNVTFRCDPISEHNRLYWYRQTLGQGPEFLTYFQNEAQLEKSRLLSDRFSAERPKGSFSTLEIQRTEQGDSAMYLCASSGQGRPDEQYFGPGTRLTVT.